A selection of T cell receptor beta chains follows, all from one sample in a study of blood T cell repertoires in COVID-19. Sequenced by immunoSEQ multiplex PCR; TCRdb stores in-frame clones only, minus some. The table lists approximately 190,000 clones, approximately 86% of them singletons. Sequences were obtained from peripheral blood. These receptors came from a man aged 70 or older with active or convalescent COVID-19. Both conserved end residues are part of each CDR3. The order of the fields is J gene, D gene, clone size, V gene, CDR3 protein, CDR3 DNA. D genes are given only for firm matches. Size tells how often a clone was seen (once, few, many) or the class of an expanded clone, and some rows leave it out.

j_gene: TRBJ2-1; d_gene: TRBD1; abundance: NA; v_gene: TRBV5-5; CDR3aa: CASSLEGAEFGEQFF; CDR3nt: TGTGCCAGCAGCTTGGAGGGGGCGGAATTCGGTGAGCAGTTCTTC
j_gene: TRBJ1-5; d_gene: TRBD1; abundance: NA; v_gene: TRBV5-6; CDR3aa: CASSLDRGGQPQHF; CDR3nt: TGTGCCAGCAGCTTGGACAGGGGGGGGCAGCCCCAGCATTTT
j_gene: TRBJ1-6; d_gene: NA; abundance: once; v_gene: TRBV25-1; CDR3aa: CASSRGGRLNSPLHF; CDR3nt: TGTGCCAGCAGCCGCGGGGGGCGCCTAAATTCACCCCTCCACTTT
j_gene: TRBJ1-2; d_gene: NA; abundance: few; v_gene: TRBV5-1; CDR3aa: CASSLDQYGYTF; CDR3nt: TGCGCCAGCAGCTTGGATCAGTATGGCTACACCTTC
j_gene: TRBJ2-7; d_gene: TRBD2; abundance: NA; v_gene: TRBV7-2; CDR3aa: CASSPSGGAEYEQYF; CDR3nt: TGTGCCAGCAGCCCTAGCGGGGGGGCTGAGTACGAGCAGTACTTC
j_gene: TRBJ2-3; d_gene: NA; abundance: NA; v_gene: TRBV19; CDR3aa: CASRQTGTDTQYF; CDR3nt: TGTGCCAGTAGGCAGACAGGCACAGATACGCAGTATTTT
j_gene: TRBJ2-1; d_gene: NA; abundance: few; v_gene: TRBV11-2; CDR3aa: CASSSRLARRNEQFF; CDR3nt: TGTGCCAGCAGCTCCCGGCTAGCGCGGCGGAATGAGCAGTTCTTC
j_gene: TRBJ2-1; d_gene: TRBD2; abundance: NA; v_gene: TRBV6-2/TRBV6-3; CDR3aa: CASSYASGRLHNEQFF; CDR3nt: TGTGCCAGCAGTTACGCTAGCGGGAGGCTACACAATGAGCAGTTCTTC
j_gene: TRBJ1-1; d_gene: NA; abundance: NA; v_gene: TRBV7-9; CDR3aa: CASSGHRVRDTEAFF; CDR3nt: TGTGCCAGCAGCGGGCACAGGGTACGGGACACTGAAGCTTTCTTT
j_gene: TRBJ2-1; d_gene: NA; abundance: NA; v_gene: TRBV12-3/TRBV12-4; CDR3aa: CASSTFASEFF; CDR3nt: TGTGCCAGCAGTACATTTGCTAGCGAGTTCTTC
j_gene: TRBJ2-2; d_gene: TRBD1; abundance: NA; v_gene: TRBV11-2; CDR3aa: CASSSTRQGAGELFF; CDR3nt: TGTGCCAGCAGCTCGACTAGACAGGGGGCCGGGGAGCTGTTTTTT
j_gene: TRBJ2-7; d_gene: TRBD2; abundance: NA; v_gene: TRBV5-1; CDR3aa: CASSSGGGGPTYEQYF; CDR3nt: TGCGCCAGCAGCTCTGGGGGGGGAGGTCCCACCTACGAGCAGTACTTC
j_gene: TRBJ2-7; d_gene: TRBD1; abundance: NA; v_gene: TRBV3-1/TRBV3-2; CDR3aa: CASSRFRGQGVSYEQYF; CDR3nt: TGTGCCAGCAGCCGATTCAGAGGACAGGGGGTCTCCTACGAGCAGTACTTC
j_gene: TRBJ2-2; d_gene: TRBD1; abundance: NA; v_gene: TRBV18; CDR3aa: CASSRQGADTGELFF; CDR3nt: TGTGCCAGCTCAAGACAGGGGGCGGACACCGGGGAGCTGTTTTTT
j_gene: TRBJ2-7; d_gene: NA; abundance: NA; v_gene: TRBV4-3; CDR3aa: CASSQGLNYIYEQYF; CDR3nt: TGCGCCAGCAGCCAAGGACTTAATTACATCTACGAGCAGTACTTC
j_gene: TRBJ1-4; d_gene: NA; abundance: NA; v_gene: TRBV19; CDR3aa: CASSPLQYPTNEKLFF; CDR3nt: TGTGCCAGTAGTCCCTTACAGTACCCAACTAATGAAAAACTGTTTTTT
j_gene: TRBJ1-5; d_gene: NA; abundance: NA; v_gene: TRBV12-3/TRBV12-4; CDR3aa: CASSLDWLSPQHF; CDR3nt: TGTGCCAGCAGTCTGGACTGGCTTTCGCCCCAGCATTTT
j_gene: TRBJ2-1; d_gene: NA; abundance: NA; v_gene: TRBV30; CDR3aa: CAWSDIRSTSSKGNEQFF; CDR3nt: TGTGCCTGGAGTGACATACGCTCCACTAGTTCCAAGGGCAATGAGCAGTTCTTC
j_gene: TRBJ2-7; d_gene: TRBD1; abundance: NA; v_gene: TRBV6-5; CDR3aa: CASTSDRGDEQYF; CDR3nt: TGTGCCAGCACCTCGGACAGGGGCGACGAGCAGTACTTC
j_gene: TRBJ1-5; d_gene: NA; abundance: NA; v_gene: TRBV6-6; CDR3aa: CASKAREGDQPQHF; CDR3nt: TGTGCCAGCAAAGCCAGGGAGGGGGATCAGCCCCAGCATTTT
j_gene: TRBJ2-5; d_gene: NA; abundance: NA; v_gene: TRBV10-2; CDR3aa: CASTPVVFETQYF; CDR3nt: TGCGCCAGCACTCCAGTCGTTTTCGAGACCCAGTACTTC
j_gene: TRBJ2-1; d_gene: TRBD2; abundance: few; v_gene: TRBV7-9; CDR3aa: CASSPTPGLAGGLHNEQFF; CDR3nt: TGTGCCAGCAGCCCAACCCCGGGACTAGCGGGGGGGCTCCACAATGAGCAGTTCTTC
j_gene: TRBJ2-7; d_gene: NA; abundance: NA; v_gene: TRBV5-1; CDR3aa: CASSLGGYSSYEQYF; CDR3nt: TGCGCCAGCAGCTTGGGCGGGTATTCGTCCTACGAGCAGTACTTC
j_gene: TRBJ2-5; d_gene: NA; abundance: NA; v_gene: TRBV9; CDR3aa: CASSRQGLQETQYF; CDR3nt: TGTGCCAGCAGCCGTCAAGGACTCCAAGAGACCCAGTACTTC
j_gene: TRBJ2-1; d_gene: NA; abundance: NA; v_gene: TRBV7-2; CDR3aa: CASSLVSQGYEQFF; CDR3nt: TGTGCCAGCAGCTTAGTATCCCAGGGGTATGAGCAGTTCTTC
j_gene: TRBJ2-5; d_gene: TRBD1; abundance: once; v_gene: TRBV5-8; CDR3aa: CASSFRGHKTQYF; CDR3nt: TGTGCCAGCAGCTTCAGGGGGCACAAGACCCAGTACTTC
j_gene: TRBJ2-6; d_gene: TRBD1; abundance: NA; v_gene: TRBV5-5; CDR3aa: CASSPQVARTGVSGANVLTF; CDR3nt: TGTGCCAGCAGCCCACAGGTGGCCCGGACAGGGGTCTCTGGGGCCAACGTCCTGACTTTC
j_gene: TRBJ1-4; d_gene: NA; abundance: NA; v_gene: TRBV30; CDR3aa: CAGRTEEKLFF; CDR3nt: TGTGCCGGTCGGACAGAAGAAAAACTGTTTTTT
j_gene: TRBJ2-3; d_gene: NA; abundance: NA; v_gene: TRBV14; CDR3aa: CASSRPGPITDTQYF; CDR3nt: TGTGCCAGCAGCCGCCCGGGTCCCATCACAGATACGCAGTATTTT
j_gene: TRBJ2-5; d_gene: NA; abundance: once; v_gene: TRBV9; CDR3aa: CASSVGQSQETQYF; CDR3nt: TGTGCCAGCAGCGTCGGACAGAGCCAAGAGACCCAGTACTTC
j_gene: TRBJ2-7; d_gene: TRBD1; abundance: once; v_gene: TRBV28; CDR3aa: CASSFSRTGASYEQYF; CDR3nt: TGTGCCAGCAGTTTTTCGCGGACAGGGGCCTCCTACGAGCAGTACTTC
j_gene: TRBJ2-7; d_gene: TRBD1; abundance: NA; v_gene: TRBV2; CDR3aa: CASSLGTGDLYEQYF; CDR3nt: TGTGCCAGCAGTCTCGGGACAGGGGACCTCTACGAGCAGTACTTC
j_gene: TRBJ1-1; d_gene: NA; abundance: few; v_gene: TRBV16; CDR3aa: CASSQSGVGNTEAFF; CDR3nt: TGTGCCAGCAGCCAATCCGGGGTTGGGAACACTGAAGCTTTCTTT
j_gene: TRBJ1-6; d_gene: NA; abundance: NA; v_gene: TRBV24-1; CDR3aa: CATPGVGVFLGSPLHF; CDR3nt: TGTGCCACCCCAGGCGTAGGGGTGTTTTTAGGTTCACCCCTCCACTTT
j_gene: TRBJ2-5; d_gene: TRBD1; abundance: NA; v_gene: TRBV18; CDR3aa: CASSHRDRGQETQYF; CDR3nt: TGTGCCAGCTCACACCGGGACAGGGGCCAAGAGACCCAGTACTTC
j_gene: TRBJ2-1; d_gene: NA; abundance: NA; v_gene: TRBV5-1; CDR3aa: CASSAMSSYNEQFF; CDR3nt: TGCGCCAGCTCCGCAATGAGCTCCTACAATGAGCAGTTCTTC